This TCR beta chain was documented in a study of identical twins. Broader study findings: Out-of-frame alpha sequences common to twins exhibited a surplus of low generation probability.

TCRdb re-called the 5' RACE reads through MiXCR, storing one row per CDR3 protein. The sample consists of hundreds of thousands of distinct CDR3 sequences, approximately 7.8% of them appearing once. Worth noting for this clonotype: Antigen unknown.

Germline V lookup: CDR1 SGHDN, CDR2 FVKESK. The CDR3 sequence is 15 residues long. V dropped 4 bases and J dropped 1; count of bases not matched to a gene: 5. These sequences were also reported in another study, on yellow fever vaccine responses in identical twins.

The source is a woman aged 18 to 35 in good health. The chain carries TRBV14 and TRBJ2-5; TRBD1 matches at 8 bases. Sample: CD8+ T cells sorted from blood. DNA of the CDR3: TGTGCCAGCAGCCTGTGGACAGGGACCCAAGAGACCCAGTACTTC. This translates into CASSLWTGTQETQYF. Using reference TRBV14 and TRBJ2-5 for the parts outside the CDR3, the full variable domain is EAGVTQFPSHSVIEKGQTVTLRCDPISGHDNLYWYRRVMGKEIKFLLHFVKESKQDESGMPNNRFLAERTGGTYSTLKVQPAELEDSGVYFCASSLWTGTQETQYFGPGTRLLVL.